The 21 T cell receptor beta chains presented below share a single source sample, sequenced in a study of cytomegalovirus exposure and HLA in healthy donors. The PCR ran on 60 Vbeta and 13 Jbeta primers. Some clones are missing from TCRdb's copy, which holds only in-frame ones; the method was immunoSEQ multiplex PCR. This sample's table reports about 130,000 clones. Sequencing input: PBMCs. The receptors were sampled from a man aged 35-49 years in good health and CMV-seronegative.

The CDR3 coding sequence is TGTGCCATCGGCGGGACAGGGAGAGGCTACACCTTC. Translation gives CAIGGTGRGYTF. This rearrangement joins TRBV10-3 to TRBJ1-2, with TRBD1 identical over 9 bases. The J segment lost 8 bases and the V segment lost 8 bases, leaving 6 bases of the junction unmatched. CDR1 and CDR2 from the germline V gene are ENHRY and SYGVKD. The CDR3 covers 12 residues.

The rearrangement links TRBV6-1 to TRBJ1-5, with D unresolved. V lost 6 bases and J lost 1, with 13 bases in between. The CDR3 consists of 15 residues. CDR1 is MNHNS and CDR2 is SASEGT in the germline V gene. The CDR3 reads CASSPGIQSNQPQHF. CDR3 nucleotides: TGTGCCAGCAGCCCCGGGATACAAAGCAATCAGCCCCAGCATTTT.

The chain combines TRBV10-1 with TRBJ1-2, with 7 bases fitting TRBD1. This CDR3 is built from 13 residues. The V segment lost 4 bases and the J segment 4 bases; nucleotides outside the gene matches: 3. Germline CDR1 and CDR2: WNHNN and SYGVQD (reference sequence). The CDR3 sequence: CASSATGAYGYTF. The CDR3 DNA reads as TGCGCCAGCAGTGCTACAGGGGCCTATGGCTACACCTTC.

The chain uses TRBV7-9 and TRBJ2-2, with D possibly TRBD1 on 6 matching bases. With 4 bases removed from V and 5 bases from J, the gap between germline ends came to 23 bases. Germline CDR1 SEHNR, CDR2 FQNEAQ (reference sequence). This CDR3 spans 18 amino acids. This CDR3 reads CASSSRGRGQPVTGELFF. In DNA form, the CDR3 reads TGTGCCAGCAGCTCGAGGGGTCGGGGACAACCGGTTACCGGGGAGCTGTTTTTT.

The chain recombines TRBV30 with TRBJ1-3, with a weak D call TRBD1 (6 bases). Germline assignment: CDR1 GTSNPN and CDR2 SVGIG (reference sequence). V dropped 0 bases and J dropped 4 bases, with 16 bases sitting between them. The CDR3 consists of 16 residues. The CDR3 bases are TGTGCCTGGAGTGTATTGGGTCAAACAGGGGGAAACACCATATATTTT. Protein: CAWSVLGQTGGNTIYF. Together with reference TRBV30 and TRBJ1-3, the CDR3 gives the full variable domain: SQTIHQWPATLVQPVGSPLSLECTVEGTSNPNLYWYRQAAGRGLQLLFYSVGIGQISSEVPQNLSASRPQDRQFILSSKKLLLSDSGFYLCAWSVLGQTGGNTIYFGEGSWLTVV.

The CDR3 spells CASSTGQGGNEQYF. The CDR3 coding sequence is TGTGCCAGCAGCACCGGACAGGGGGGGAACGAGCAGTACTTC. The chain recombines TRBV11-2 with TRBJ2-7; 10 nucleotides align to TRBD1. Germline-derived CDR1 and CDR2 are SGHAT and FQNNGV. Unmatched junction bases numbered 6, after V lost 5 bases and J lost 5 bases. The length of the CDR3 is 14 residues.

The CDR3: CASSKQGADTQYF. The CDR3 DNA reads as TGTGCCAGCAGCAAACAGGGTGCAGATACGCAGTATTTT. The rearrangement uses TRBV7-8 and TRBJ2-3, with D tentatively TRBD1 (6 bases). The CDR3 consists of 13 residues. Germline V gene data show CDR1 as SGHVS and CDR2 as FQNEAQ. The V end was cut by 5 bases, the J end by 4 bases, with 10 bases between.

The chain combines TRBV11-3 with TRBJ2-5; tentative D call: TRBD1 (6 bases). CDR1 and CDR2 (germline): SGHNT, YENEEA. The CDR3 loop spans 14 amino acids. V was shortened by 1 base and J by 0 bases, with 6 bases between the two germline ends. CDR3: CASSLGQDQETQYF. The CDR3 nucleotides read TGTGCCAGCAGCTTAGGACAGGACCAAGAGACCCAGTACTTC.

The chain recombines TRBV11-2 with TRBJ1-4, with TRBD1 identical over 9 bases. Germline V gives CDR1 SGHAT, CDR2 FQNNGV. The CDR3 is 15 residues long. With 4 bases clipped from V and 8 bases from J, the junction kept 8 bases outside the gene matches. This CDR3 reads CASSSYRGRGEKLFF. In nucleotides, the CDR3 is TGTGCCAGCAGCTCTTACAGGGGGCGCGGAGAAAAACTGTTTTTT.

V is TRBV5-6 and J is TRBJ2-7, with a tentative D call TRBD1 (6 bases). Between the trimmed V and J ends, which lost 1 base and 1 base, there was a span of 12 bases. The germline gives CDR1 SGHDT, CDR2 YYEEEE. The CDR3 loop spans 15 amino acids. Here the CDR3 DNA reads TGTGCCAGCAGCTTGTGGGGGCCTCCTTCCTACGAGCAGTACTTC. It translates to CASSLWGPPSYEQYF.

This sequence joins TRBV7-6 and TRBJ2-2; D is unclear. Germline V gives CDR1 SGHVS, CDR2 FNYEAQ. The V end was cut by 1 base, the J end by 4 bases, with 10 bases between. The CDR3 is 15 residues long. The DNA of the CDR3 is TGTGCCAGCAGCTTAGGGTCGGTGTTCACCGGGGAGCTGTTTTTT. This codes for CASSLGSVFTGELFF.

The V gene is TRBV29-1, the J gene TRBJ2-5, with a weak D call TRBD2 (7 bases). This CDR3 has 13 amino acids. V was clipped by 7 bases and J by 1 base, with 13 bases between them. CDR1 is SQVTM, CDR2 ANQGSEA, per germline. DNA of the CDR3: TGCAGCGGCGATAGGGGGGGCCAAGAGACCCAGTACTTC. This gives the protein CSGDRGGQETQYF.

As to this clone: One junction end does not reproduce the germline sequence, and a read error may be involved. This chain connects TRBV19 to TRBJ2-2; 12 bases line up with TRBD2. The germline gives CDR1 LNHDA, CDR2 SQIVND (reference sequence). The CDR3 is 18 amino acids. The CDR3 DNA reads as TGTGCCAGTAGACCTGGGACTAGCGGGTCTGCGAACACCGAGGAGCTGTTTTTT. Translating gives CASRPGTSGSANTEELFF.

The CDR3 loop is CASSRSGTSGRPPPEQYF. The DNA for the CDR3 is TGTGCCAGCAGCCGCTCCGGGACTAGCGGGAGGCCCCCCCCCGAGCAGTACTTC. This chain links TRBV14 with TRBJ2-7; 15 nucleotides align to TRBD2. Germline CDR1 reads SGHDN; CDR2 reads FVKESK. The CDR3 has 18 amino acids. V dropped 4 bases and J dropped 6; count of bases not matched to a gene: 13.

The chain carries TRBV6-6 and TRBJ1-5; D uncertain. V lost 4 bases and J lost 4, with 14 bases in between. Looked up from germline, CDR1 is MNHNY and CDR2 is SVGAGI (reference sequence). The CDR3 has 15 residues. The CDR3 sequence is CASSLIPGRNQPQHF. The CDR3, as DNA: TGTGCCAGCAGTTTGATCCCGGGGAGGAATCAGCCCCAGCATTTT.

The J gene is TRBJ2-5, the V gene TRBV19; 8 nucleotides match TRBD2. The CDR3 is 15 amino acids. Germline V gene lookup returns CDR1 LNHDA and CDR2 SQIVND (reference sequence). The ends lost 6 bases at V and 3 bases at J; junction bases unmatched: 9. The CDR3 spells CASRARGGRKETQYF. The CDR3 bases are TGTGCCAGTAGGGCCCGGGGCGGGAGGAAAGAGACCCAGTACTTC. Drawing the rest from reference TRBV19 and TRBJ2-5, the complete variable domain is DGGITQSPKYLFRKEGQNVTLSCEQNLNHDAMYWYRQDPGQGLRLIYYSQIVNDFQKGDIAEGYSVSREKKESFPLTVTSAQKNPTAFYLCASRARGGRKETQYFGPGTRLLVL.

This chain joins TRBV20-1 and TRBJ2-3; D uncertain. The germline gives CDR1 DFQATT, CDR2 SNEGSKA (reference sequence). Trimming cost V 6 bases and J 5 bases, with 9 bases left between them. The CDR3 length is 11 residues. This CDR3 reads CSAAPGDTQYF. CDR3 nucleotide sequence: TGCAGTGCAGCGCCTGGAGATACGCAGTATTTT.

As to this clone: The germline gene is not matched at one end of the junction; a read error may be the cause. Other DNA sequences in this specimen translate into the identical CDR3. V usage is TRBV27 and J usage is TRBJ2-1, with TRBD2 matching 8 bases. CDR1 is MNHEY and CDR2 is SMNVEV in the germline V gene (reference sequence). The CDR3 totals 16 residues. CDR3 nucleotide sequence: TGCGCCAGCAGTTTCTTACGGGAGGGGGCCTACAATGAGCAGTTCTTC. Translation: CASSFLREGAYNEQFF.

The chain joins TRBV7-2 to TRBJ2-1; TRBD2 agrees at 8 bases. The CDR3 length is 16 residues. The germline CDR1 and CDR2 sequences are SGHTA and FQGNSA. Trimming cost V 5 bases and J 4 bases; bases outside gene matches: 10. The CDR3 loop is CASSLQVVAGYNEQFF. CDR3 nucleotide sequence: TGTGCCAGCAGCCTTCAGGTGGTAGCGGGGTACAATGAGCAGTTCTTC.

The V and J genes are TRBV7-2 and TRBJ2-2; TRBD2 aligns across 9 bases. This CDR3 contains 16 residues. The junction had 12 bases not matched to a gene; V was cut back by 9 bases and J by 4 bases. Looked up from germline, CDR1 is SGHTA and CDR2 is FQGNSA. This chain's CDR3 is CARPYSGSLITGELFF. DNA of the CDR3: TGTGCCAGGCCTTATAGCGGGAGTCTAATCACCGGGGAGCTGTTTTTT.

This chain uses TRBV4-2 with TRBJ2-1, with D possibly TRBD2 on 5 matching bases. There are 17 residues in the CDR3. The V end lost 0 bases, the J end lost 0 bases, and 12 bases lay between the germline ends. Germline-derived CDR1 and CDR2 are LGHNA and YNFKEQ. CDR3 region: CASSQDPAASSYNEQFF. In DNA, the CDR3 is TGTGCCAGCAGCCAAGATCCAGCGGCGAGCTCCTACAATGAGCAGTTCTTC.